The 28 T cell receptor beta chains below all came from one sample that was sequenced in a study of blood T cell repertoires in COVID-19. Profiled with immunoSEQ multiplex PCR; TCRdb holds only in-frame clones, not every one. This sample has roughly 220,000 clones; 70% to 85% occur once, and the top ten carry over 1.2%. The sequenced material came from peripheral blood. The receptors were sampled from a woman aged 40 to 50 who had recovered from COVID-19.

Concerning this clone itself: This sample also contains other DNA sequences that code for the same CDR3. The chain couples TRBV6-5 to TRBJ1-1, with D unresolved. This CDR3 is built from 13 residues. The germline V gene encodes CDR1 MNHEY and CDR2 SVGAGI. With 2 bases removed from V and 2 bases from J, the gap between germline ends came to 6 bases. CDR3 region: CASSYAGNTEAFF. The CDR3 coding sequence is TGTGCCAGCAGTTACGCGGGAAACACTGAAGCTTTCTTT.

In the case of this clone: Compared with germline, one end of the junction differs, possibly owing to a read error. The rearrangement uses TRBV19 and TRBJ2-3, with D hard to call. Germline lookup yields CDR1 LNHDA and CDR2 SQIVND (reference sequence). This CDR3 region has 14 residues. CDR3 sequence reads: CASSKTGGTDTQYF. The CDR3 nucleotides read TGTGCCAGTAGTAAGACGGGTGGCACCGATACGCAGTATTTT.

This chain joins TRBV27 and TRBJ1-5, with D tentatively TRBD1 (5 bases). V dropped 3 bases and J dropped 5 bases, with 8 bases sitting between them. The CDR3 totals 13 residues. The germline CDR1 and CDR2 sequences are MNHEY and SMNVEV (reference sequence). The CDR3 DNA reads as TGTGCCAGCAGTTTTGACAGAGATCAGCCCCAGCATTTT. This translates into CASSFDRDQPQHF.

The CDR3 DNA reads TGTGCCAGCAGAACAGGGGGGAATACGCAGTATTTT. Translated, it gives CASRTGGNTQYF. The gene calls are TRBV6-6 and TRBJ2-3, with TRBD1 identical over 8 bases. V trimming: 6 bases; J trimming: 7 bases; junction bases outside the gene matches: 3. The CDR3 runs to 12 residues. CDR1 is MNHNY, CDR2 SVGAGI, per germline (reference sequence).

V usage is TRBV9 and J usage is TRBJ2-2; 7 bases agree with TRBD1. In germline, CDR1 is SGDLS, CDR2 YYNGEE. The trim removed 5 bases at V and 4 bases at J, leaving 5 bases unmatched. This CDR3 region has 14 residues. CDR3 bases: TGTGCCAGCAGAGGACAGGCGGGCACCGGGGAGCTGTTTTTT. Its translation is CASRGQAGTGELFF.

The CDR3 protein is CAWTEEPTNEKLFF. CDR3 nucleotide sequence: TGTGCCTGGACAGAGGAACCAACTAATGAAAAACTGTTTTTT. The chain is built from TRBV30 and TRBJ1-4; D call uncertain. With 4 bases removed from V and 0 bases from J, the gap between germline ends came to 9 bases. This CDR3 has 14 residues. Germline-derived CDR1 and CDR2 are GTSNPN and SVGIG (reference sequence).

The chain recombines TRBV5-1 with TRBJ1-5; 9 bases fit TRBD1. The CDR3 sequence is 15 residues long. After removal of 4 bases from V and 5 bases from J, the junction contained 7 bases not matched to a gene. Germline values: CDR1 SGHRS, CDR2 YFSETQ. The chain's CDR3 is CASSPGDRDYQPQHF. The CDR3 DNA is TGCGCCAGCAGCCCCGGGGACAGGGACTATCAGCCCCAGCATTTT.

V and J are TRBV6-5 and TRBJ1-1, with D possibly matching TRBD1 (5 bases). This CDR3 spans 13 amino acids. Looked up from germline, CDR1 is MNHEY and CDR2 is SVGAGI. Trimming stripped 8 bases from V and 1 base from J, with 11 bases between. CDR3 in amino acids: CASLFGQNTEAFF. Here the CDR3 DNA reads TGTGCCAGCCTCTTCGGACAGAACACTGAAGCTTTCTTT.

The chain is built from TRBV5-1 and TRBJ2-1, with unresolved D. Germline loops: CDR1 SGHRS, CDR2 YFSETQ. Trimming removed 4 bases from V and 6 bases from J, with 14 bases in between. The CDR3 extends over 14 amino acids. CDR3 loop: CASSAVSSGNEQFF. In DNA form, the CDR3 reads TGCGCCAGCAGCGCCGTGTCCTCCGGCAATGAGCAGTTCTTC.

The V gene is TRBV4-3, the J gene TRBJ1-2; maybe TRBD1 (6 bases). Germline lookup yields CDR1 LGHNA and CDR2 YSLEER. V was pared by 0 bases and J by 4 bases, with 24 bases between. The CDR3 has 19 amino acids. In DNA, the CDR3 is TGCGCCAGCAGCCAAGATTATAGGACAGAACCCCCTCCCCGCTATGGCTACACCTTC. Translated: CASSQDYRTEPPPRYGYTF.

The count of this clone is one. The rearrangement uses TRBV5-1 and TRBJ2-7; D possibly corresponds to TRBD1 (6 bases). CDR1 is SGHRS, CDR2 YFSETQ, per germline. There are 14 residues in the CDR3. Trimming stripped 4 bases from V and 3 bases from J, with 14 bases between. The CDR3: CASSASGHYYEQYF. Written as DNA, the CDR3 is TGCGCCAGCAGCGCATCGGGACACTACTACGAGCAGTACTTC. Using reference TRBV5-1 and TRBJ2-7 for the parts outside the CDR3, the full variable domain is KAGVTQTPRYLIKTRGQQVTLSCSPISGHRSVSWYQQTPGQGLQFLFEYFSETQRNKGNFPGRFSGRQFSNSRSEMNVSTLELGDSALYLCASSASGHYYEQYFGPGTRLTVT.

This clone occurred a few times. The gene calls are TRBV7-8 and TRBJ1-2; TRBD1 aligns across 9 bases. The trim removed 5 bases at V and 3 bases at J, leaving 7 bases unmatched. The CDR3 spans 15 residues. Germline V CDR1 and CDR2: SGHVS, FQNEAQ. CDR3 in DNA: TGTGCCAGCAGCCCTATGGGACAGGGAGACTATGGCTACACCTTC. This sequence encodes CASSPMGQGDYGYTF.

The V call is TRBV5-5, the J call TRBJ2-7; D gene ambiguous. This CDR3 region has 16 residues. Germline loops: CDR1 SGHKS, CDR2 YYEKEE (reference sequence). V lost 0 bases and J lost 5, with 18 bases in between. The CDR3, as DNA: TGTGCCAGCAGCTTGGGAATTGGTCCCCCCTCGGACGAGCAGTACTTC. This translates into CASSLGIGPPSDEQYF.

For the CDR3, the DNA is TGTGCCAGCAGCTTTAGAGATGGGGCCAACGTCCTGACTTTC. Its translation: CASSFRDGANVLTF. V is TRBV11-3 and J is TRBJ2-6; unclear D gene. Germline V gives CDR1 SGHNT, CDR2 YENEEA. Trimming shortened V by 3 bases and J by 3 bases, and 6 bases separated the two germline ends. The CDR3 totals 14 residues.

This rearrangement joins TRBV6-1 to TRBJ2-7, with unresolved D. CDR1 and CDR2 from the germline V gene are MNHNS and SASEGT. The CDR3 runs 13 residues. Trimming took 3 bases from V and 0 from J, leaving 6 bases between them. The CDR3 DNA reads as TGTGCCAGCAGTGACAGGCCCTCCTACGAGCAGTACTTC. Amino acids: CASSDRPSYEQYF.

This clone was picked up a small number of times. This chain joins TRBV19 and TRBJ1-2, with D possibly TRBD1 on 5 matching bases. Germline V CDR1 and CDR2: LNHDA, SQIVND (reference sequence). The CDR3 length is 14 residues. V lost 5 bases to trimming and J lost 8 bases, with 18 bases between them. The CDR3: CASSAPSQGVGYTF. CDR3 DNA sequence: TGTGCCAGTAGTGCCCCCTCCCAAGGGGTGGGCTACACCTTC.

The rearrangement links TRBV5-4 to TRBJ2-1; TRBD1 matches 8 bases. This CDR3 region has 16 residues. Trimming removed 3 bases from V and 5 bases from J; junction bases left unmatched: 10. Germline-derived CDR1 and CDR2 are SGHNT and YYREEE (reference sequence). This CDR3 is CASSSARTGLNNEQFF. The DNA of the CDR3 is TGTGCCAGCAGCTCTGCCCGGACAGGGTTGAACAATGAGCAGTTCTTC. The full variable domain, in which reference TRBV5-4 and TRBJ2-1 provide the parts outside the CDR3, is ETGVTQSPTHLIKTRGQQVTLRCSSQSGHNTVSWYQQALGQGPQFIFQYYREEENGRGNFPPRFSGLQFPNYSSELNVNALELDDSALYLCASSSARTGLNNEQFFGPGTRLTVL.

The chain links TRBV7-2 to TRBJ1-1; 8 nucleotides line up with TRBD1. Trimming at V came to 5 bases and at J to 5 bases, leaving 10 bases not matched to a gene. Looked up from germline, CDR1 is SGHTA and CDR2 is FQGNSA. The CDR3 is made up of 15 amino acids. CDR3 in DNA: TGTGCCAGCAGCCACCGGACAGGGACAGAAACTGAAGCTTTCTTT. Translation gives CASSHRTGTETEAFF.

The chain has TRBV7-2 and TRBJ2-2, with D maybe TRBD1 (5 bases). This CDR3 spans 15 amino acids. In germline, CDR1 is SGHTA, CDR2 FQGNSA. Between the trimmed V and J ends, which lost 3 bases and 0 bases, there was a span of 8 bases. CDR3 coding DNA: TGTGCCAGCAGCTTCGGACACGCGAACACCGGGGAGCTGTTTTTT. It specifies CASSFGHANTGELFF. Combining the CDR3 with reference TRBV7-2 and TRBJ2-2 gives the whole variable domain GAGVSQSPSNKVTEKGKDVELRCDPISGHTALYWYRQSLGQGLEFLIYFQGNSAPDKSGLPSDRFSAERTGGSVSTLTIQRTQQEDSAVYLCASSFGHANTGELFFGEGSRLTVL.

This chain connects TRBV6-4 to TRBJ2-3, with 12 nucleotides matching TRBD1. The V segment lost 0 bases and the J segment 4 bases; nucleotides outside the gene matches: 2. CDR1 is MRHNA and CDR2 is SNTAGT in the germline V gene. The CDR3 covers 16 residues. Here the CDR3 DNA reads TGTGCCAGCAGTGACTCCGGGACAGGGGGCCCAGATACGCAGTATTTT. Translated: CASSDSGTGGPDTQYF.

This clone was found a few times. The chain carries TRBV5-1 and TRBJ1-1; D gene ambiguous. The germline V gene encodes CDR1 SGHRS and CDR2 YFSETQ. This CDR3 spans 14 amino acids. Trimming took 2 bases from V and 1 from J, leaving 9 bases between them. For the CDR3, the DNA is TGCGCCAGCAGCTTACTAAGCCAGAACACTGAAGCTTTCTTT. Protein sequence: CASSLLSQNTEAFF.

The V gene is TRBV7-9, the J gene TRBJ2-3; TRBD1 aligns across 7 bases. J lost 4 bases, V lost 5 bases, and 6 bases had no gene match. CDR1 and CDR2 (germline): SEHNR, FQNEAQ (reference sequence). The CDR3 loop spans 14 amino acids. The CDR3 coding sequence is TGTGCCAGCAGCGAAGACAGGGCCCCAGATACGCAGTATTTT. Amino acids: CASSEDRAPDTQYF. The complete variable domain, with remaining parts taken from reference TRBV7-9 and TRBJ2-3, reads DTGVSQNPRHKITKRGQNVTFRCDPISEHNRLYWYRQTLGQGPEFLTYFQNEAQLEKSRLLSDRFSAERPKGSFSTLEIQRTEQGDSAMYLCASSEDRAPDTQYFGPGTRLTVL.

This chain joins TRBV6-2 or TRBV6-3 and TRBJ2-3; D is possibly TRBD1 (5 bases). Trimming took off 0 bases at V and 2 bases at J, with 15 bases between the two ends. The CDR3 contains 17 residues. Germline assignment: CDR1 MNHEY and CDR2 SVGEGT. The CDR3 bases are TGTGCCAGCAGTTACTCGACAGTAGCAGACTTCACAGATACGCAGTATTTT. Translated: CASSYSTVADFTDTQYF.

The DNA of the CDR3 is TGTGCCAGCAGCCCGGGGGGGGTAGTAGGAGAGACCCAGTACTTC. It codes for CASSPGGVVGETQYF. V and J are TRBV5-4 and TRBJ2-5; 8 nucleotides align to TRBD2. Per germline, CDR1 SGHNT and CDR2 YYREEE (reference sequence). CDR3 size: 15 residues. J lost 4 bases, V lost 4 bases, and 9 bases had no gene match.

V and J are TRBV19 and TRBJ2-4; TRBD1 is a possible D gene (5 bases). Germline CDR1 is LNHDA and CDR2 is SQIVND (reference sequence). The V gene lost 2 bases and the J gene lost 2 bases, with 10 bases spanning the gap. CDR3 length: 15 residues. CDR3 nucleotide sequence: TGTGCCAGTAGTATATCATCAGGGCCCAAAAACATTCAGTACTTC. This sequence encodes CASSISSGPKNIQYF.

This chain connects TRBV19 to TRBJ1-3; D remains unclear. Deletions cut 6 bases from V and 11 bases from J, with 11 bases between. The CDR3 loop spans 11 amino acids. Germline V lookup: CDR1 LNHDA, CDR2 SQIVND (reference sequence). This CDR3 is CASSQLRAIYF. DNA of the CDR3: TGTGCCAGTAGCCAACTGAGGGCCATATATTTT.

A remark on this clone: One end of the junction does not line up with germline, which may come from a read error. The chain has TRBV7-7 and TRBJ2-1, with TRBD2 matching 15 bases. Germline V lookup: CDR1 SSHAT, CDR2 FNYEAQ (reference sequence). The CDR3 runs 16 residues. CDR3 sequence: CASSGLAGGPGNEQFF. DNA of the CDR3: TGTGCTAGCAGCGGACTAGCGGGGGGGCCGGGCAATGAGCAGTTCTTC.

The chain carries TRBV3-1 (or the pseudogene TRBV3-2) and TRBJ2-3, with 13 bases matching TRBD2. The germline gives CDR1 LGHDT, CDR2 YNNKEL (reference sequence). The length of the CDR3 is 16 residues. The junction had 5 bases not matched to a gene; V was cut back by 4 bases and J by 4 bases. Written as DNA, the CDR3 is TGTGCCAGCAGCCTCCCGACTAGCGGGGGGCCAGATACGCAGTATTTT. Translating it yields CASSLPTSGGPDTQYF.